One sample yielded the 24 T cell receptor beta chains listed below, sequenced in a study of CD8 T cells in ankylosing spondylitis. TCRdb reprocessed the 5' RACE reads with MiXCR, giving one entry per CDR3 protein. The data contain 110,000 to 150,000 distinct CDR3 sequences, roughly 8% of them singletons. The material sequenced was synovial fluid, either unsorted or a sorted T cell fraction (not recorded which). The receptors originated from a male donor with ankylosing spondylitis.

This clonotype showed up many times. The genes are TRBV6-5 and TRBJ2-7; no reliable D call. Germline V CDR1 and CDR2: MNHEY, SVGAGI. The CDR3 is 14 amino acids. Trimming stripped 0 bases from V and 2 bases from J, with 8 bases between. For the CDR3, the DNA is TGTGCCAGCAGTTACTCGATTTTAGCCTACGAGCAGTACTTC. It encodes CASSYSILAYEQYF.

This clonotype occurred many times. V is TRBV9 and J is TRBJ2-3, with TRBD1 as a possible D gene (5 bases). Trimming stripped 4 bases from V and 2 bases from J, with 17 bases between. This CDR3 contains 16 residues. Germline V lookup: CDR1 SGDLS, CDR2 YYNGEE. For the CDR3, the DNA is TGTGCCAGCAGCTTCTCTCAGGGCGGCCTCACAGATACGCAGTATTTT. Its protein product is CASSFSQGGLTDTQYF.

Ten or more counts support this clonotype. The chain carries TRBV20-1 and TRBJ1-3; D unresolved. Germline CDR1 reads DFQATT; CDR2 reads SNEGSKA (reference sequence). The CDR3 runs to 17 residues. Deletions cut 3 bases from V and 0 bases from J, with 18 bases between. The CDR3 here is CSASRFGRSHSGNTIYF. The CDR3 DNA is TGCAGTGCTAGTAGGTTTGGCCGTTCCCACTCTGGAAACACCATATATTTT.

This clonotype was seen more than once but under ten times. The chain combines TRBV18 with TRBJ2-3, with 9 bases aligning to TRBD2. Germline CDR1 KGHSH, CDR2 LQKENI. CDR3 length: 14 amino acids. Losses at the gene ends were 5 bases for V and 2 bases for J; bases not matched to a gene: 2. CDR3 in amino acids: CASSWTSVTDTQYF. The DNA of the CDR3 is TGTGCCAGCTCATGGACTAGCGTCACAGATACGCAGTATTTT.

The CDR3 nucleotides read TGTGCCAGCAGTTTAAACCCCGACAGGGACAATGGCTACACCTTC. It yields the protein CASSLNPDRDNGYTF. V usage is TRBV27 and J usage is TRBJ1-2, with TRBD1 matching 7 bases. There are 15 residues in the CDR3. CDR1 is MNHEY and CDR2 is SMNVEV in the germline V gene (reference sequence). Trimming removed 2 bases from V and 6 bases from J; junction bases left unmatched: 9.

This clonotype was picked up many times. The chain employs TRBV7-2 and TRBJ1-5; D may be TRBD1 (5 bases). In germline, CDR1 is SGHTA, CDR2 FQGNSA. The CDR3 totals 13 residues. V lost 5 bases to trimming and J lost 7 bases, with 12 bases between them. Here the CDR3 reads CASSPRTSQPQHF. DNA for the CDR3: TGTGCCAGCAGCCCACGGACATCCCAGCCCCAGCATTTT.

In this sample, this clonotype turned up many times. This chain links TRBV6-5 with TRBJ1-2, with D hard to call. CDR1 is MNHEY, CDR2 SVGAGI, per germline. Trimming shortened V by 3 bases and J by 8 bases, and 13 bases separated the two germline ends. This CDR3 spans 13 amino acids. CDR3 in amino acids: CASSYTVGLGYTF. The CDR3 region has the DNA TGTGCCAGCAGTTATACTGTGGGGTTGGGCTACACCTTC.

J is TRBJ2-3 and V is TRBV20-1, with D possibly matching TRBD2 (5 bases). Trimming removed 6 bases at V and 0 bases at J, with 10 bases between. Germline values: CDR1 DFQATT, CDR2 SNEGSKA (reference sequence). The CDR3 has 13 residues. The CDR3 bases are TGCAGTGCCAGCGGTACTAGCACAGATACGCAGTATTTT. Encoded protein: CSASGTSTDTQYF.

The chain combines TRBV12-3 or TRBV12-4 with TRBJ2-5; D may correspond to TRBD1 or TRBD2 (5 bases each). This CDR3 is 17 amino acids long. DNA for the CDR3: TGTACCATCAGTTTAGCGCTCATAGGGACGATGAGGGAGACCCAGTACTTC. This sequence encodes CTISLALIGTMRETQYF.

This clonotype has at least ten counts. The chain joins TRBV6-2 or TRBV6-3 to TRBJ1-5; D is undetermined. CDR1 is MNHEY, CDR2 SVGEGT, per germline. Deletions cut 5 bases from V and 3 bases from J, with 8 bases between. There are 13 residues in the CDR3. CDR3 DNA: TGTGCCAGCAGTGCGGGTCTCAATCAGCCCCAGCATTTT. It yields the protein CASSAGLNQPQHF.

This clonotype was observed a handful of times. The chain links TRBV4-3 to TRBJ1-5; no clear D gene. The CDR3 sequence is 15 residues long. The germline V gene encodes CDR1 LGHNA and CDR2 YSLEER. With 0 bases removed from V and 4 bases from J, the gap between germline ends came to 10 bases. CDR3 loop: CASSQDRQTNQPQHF. The CDR3 DNA reads TGCGCCAGCAGCCAAGATCGTCAGACAAATCAGCCCCAGCATTTT.

J is TRBJ2-3 and V is TRBV20-1; D might be TRBD1 or TRBD2, each matching 5 bases. Trimming removed 5 bases at V and 0 bases at J, with 18 bases between. This CDR3 contains 16 residues. Germline V gene data show CDR1 as DFQATT and CDR2 as SNEGSKA (reference sequence). CDR3 protein: CSAGLQGFSSTDTQYF. The CDR3 DNA reads TGCAGTGCTGGACTGCAGGGTTTCTCTAGCACAGATACGCAGTATTTT.

This clonotype was observed a few times. This chain joins TRBV5-4 and TRBJ2-1, with D perhaps matching TRBD1 (5 bases). The CDR3 consists of 15 residues. V was shortened by 0 bases and J by 4 bases, with 11 bases between the two germline ends. CDR1 and CDR2 (germline): SGHNT, YYREEE (reference sequence). DNA for the CDR3: TGTGCCAGCAGCTTGGAGGGGTTTGATTACAATGAGCAGTTCTTC. Its protein is CASSLEGFDYNEQFF.

This clonotype appeared many times. This chain uses TRBV4-2 with TRBJ2-1; D ambiguous. CDR1 is LGHNA, CDR2 YNFKEQ, per germline. V was shortened by 0 bases and J by 6 bases, with 9 bases between the two germline ends. The CDR3 totals 14 residues. For the CDR3, the DNA is TGTGCCAGCAGCCAAGAGTGGCAGACCAATGAGCAGTTCTTC. Amino acids: CASSQEWQTNEQFF.

This clonotype came up many times. The V call is TRBV20-1, the J call TRBJ2-1; the D is unclear. CDR1 and CDR2 (germline): DFQATT, SNEGSKA (reference sequence). This CDR3 comprises 15 residues. V was pared by 2 bases and J by 3 bases, with 14 bases between. The CDR3 DNA is TGCAGTGCTAGAAGAGGCCAGCGATTCTACAATGAGCAGTTCTTC. It yields the protein CSARRGQRFYNEQFF.

This clonotype has a handful of counts. The chain employs TRBV20-1 and TRBJ2-2; D might be TRBD1 (5 bases). The V end lost 5 bases, the J end lost 0 bases, and 13 bases lay between the germline ends. This CDR3 is 15 amino acids long. Germline values: CDR1 DFQATT, CDR2 SNEGSKA (reference sequence). This CDR3 reads CSAADRYSNTGELFF. DNA for the CDR3: TGCAGTGCTGCCGACAGATACTCGAACACCGGGGAGCTGTTTTTT.

At least ten counts were recorded for this clonotype. The CDR3 here is CASSVEGQGTYGYTF. The CDR3, as DNA: TGTGCCAGCAGCGTAGAGGGACAGGGGACCTATGGCTACACCTTC. V is TRBV9 and J is TRBJ1-2, with 10 bases matching TRBD1. The germline gives CDR1 SGDLS, CDR2 YYNGEE. The CDR3 totals 15 residues. V was pared by 0 bases and J by 4 bases, with 3 bases of the junction left unmatched.

The CDR3 spells CASSLVASGSYEQYF. The CDR3 DNA sequence: TGCGCCAGCAGCTTGGTGGCTAGCGGGAGCTACGAGCAGTACTTC. The chain joins TRBV5-1 to TRBJ2-7; 10 bases map to TRBD2. CDR3 size: 15 residues. From germline, CDR1 is SGHRS and CDR2 YFSETQ. The J segment lost 3 bases and the V segment lost 0 bases, leaving 3 bases of the junction unmatched.

At least ten counts were recorded for this clonotype. The rearrangement uses TRBV20-1 and TRBJ1-5, with D possibly being TRBD1 (6 bases). Trimming stripped 2 bases from V and 4 bases from J, with 6 bases between. Germline CDR1 DFQATT, CDR2 SNEGSKA (reference sequence). The CDR3 totals 12 residues. The CDR3 loop is CSARTGNQPQHF. CDR3 DNA sequence: TGCAGTGCTAGAACAGGGAATCAGCCCCAGCATTTT.

The CDR3 loop is CASSFQLNTGELFF. The CDR3 coding sequence is TGTGCCAGCAGCTTCCAACTTAACACCGGGGAGCTGTTTTTT. The rearrangement links TRBV7-2 to TRBJ2-2; no clear D gene. Looked up from germline, CDR1 is SGHTA and CDR2 is FQGNSA. V was trimmed by 3 bases and J by 2 bases, leaving 7 bases between them. There are 14 residues in the CDR3.

This chain joins TRBV19 and TRBJ2-5, with 11 bases that match TRBD1. Germline assignment: CDR1 LNHDA and CDR2 SQIVND (reference sequence). The CDR3 runs 15 residues. Trimming took 9 bases from V and 0 from J; bases not matched to a gene: 6. The CDR3 nucleotides are TGTGCCAGCAAGGACAGGGGGCCTTACCAAGAGACCCAGTACTTC. Encoded protein: CASKDRGPYQETQYF. Filled out from reference TRBV19 and TRBJ2-5, the complete variable domain reads DGGITQSPKYLFRKEGQNVTLSCEQNLNHDAMYWYRQDPGQGLRLIYYSQIVNDFQKGDIAEGYSVSREKKESFPLTVTSAQKNPTAFYLCASKDRGPYQETQYFGPGTRLLVL.

A few counts support this clonotype. The rearrangement links TRBV18 to TRBJ1-3; 9 bases align to TRBD1. This CDR3 spans 16 amino acids. J was trimmed by 4 bases and V by 5 bases; bases with no gene match: 9. Germline V gene lookup returns CDR1 KGHSH and CDR2 LQKENI. CDR3 residues: CASSADRGRWGNTIYF. CDR3 bases: TGTGCCAGCTCAGCGGACAGGGGTCGCTGGGGAAACACCATATATTTT.

There are many counts of this clonotype. V gene TRBV24-1 combines with J gene TRBJ2-1; D might be TRBD2 (5 bases). V was pared by 3 bases and J by 8 bases, with 19 bases between. This CDR3 contains 16 residues. Germline V lookup: CDR1 KGHDR, CDR2 SFDVKD. CDR3 nucleotides: TGTGCCACCAGTGATCCGAGGACGGCAGCGGTCGATGAGCAGTTCTTC. This gives the protein CATSDPRTAAVDEQFF.

This clonotype was seen many times. The chain has TRBV7-9 and TRBJ1-1; no clear D gene. The CDR3 length is 13 residues. V lost 2 bases to trimming and J lost 4 bases, with 8 bases between them. Per the germline V gene, CDR1 is SEHNR and CDR2 is FQNEAQ (reference sequence). CDR3 sequence (DNA): TGTGCCAGCAGCTTATATGAGGGCACTGAAGCTTTCTTT. This sequence encodes CASSLYEGTEAFF. The whole variable domain, remainder taken from reference TRBV7-9 and TRBJ1-1, is DTGVSQNPRHKITKRGQNVTFRCDPISEHNRLYWYRQTLGQGPEFLTYFQNEAQLEKSRLLSDRFSAERPKGSFSTLEIQRTEQGDSAMYLCASSLYEGTEAFFGQGTRLTVV.